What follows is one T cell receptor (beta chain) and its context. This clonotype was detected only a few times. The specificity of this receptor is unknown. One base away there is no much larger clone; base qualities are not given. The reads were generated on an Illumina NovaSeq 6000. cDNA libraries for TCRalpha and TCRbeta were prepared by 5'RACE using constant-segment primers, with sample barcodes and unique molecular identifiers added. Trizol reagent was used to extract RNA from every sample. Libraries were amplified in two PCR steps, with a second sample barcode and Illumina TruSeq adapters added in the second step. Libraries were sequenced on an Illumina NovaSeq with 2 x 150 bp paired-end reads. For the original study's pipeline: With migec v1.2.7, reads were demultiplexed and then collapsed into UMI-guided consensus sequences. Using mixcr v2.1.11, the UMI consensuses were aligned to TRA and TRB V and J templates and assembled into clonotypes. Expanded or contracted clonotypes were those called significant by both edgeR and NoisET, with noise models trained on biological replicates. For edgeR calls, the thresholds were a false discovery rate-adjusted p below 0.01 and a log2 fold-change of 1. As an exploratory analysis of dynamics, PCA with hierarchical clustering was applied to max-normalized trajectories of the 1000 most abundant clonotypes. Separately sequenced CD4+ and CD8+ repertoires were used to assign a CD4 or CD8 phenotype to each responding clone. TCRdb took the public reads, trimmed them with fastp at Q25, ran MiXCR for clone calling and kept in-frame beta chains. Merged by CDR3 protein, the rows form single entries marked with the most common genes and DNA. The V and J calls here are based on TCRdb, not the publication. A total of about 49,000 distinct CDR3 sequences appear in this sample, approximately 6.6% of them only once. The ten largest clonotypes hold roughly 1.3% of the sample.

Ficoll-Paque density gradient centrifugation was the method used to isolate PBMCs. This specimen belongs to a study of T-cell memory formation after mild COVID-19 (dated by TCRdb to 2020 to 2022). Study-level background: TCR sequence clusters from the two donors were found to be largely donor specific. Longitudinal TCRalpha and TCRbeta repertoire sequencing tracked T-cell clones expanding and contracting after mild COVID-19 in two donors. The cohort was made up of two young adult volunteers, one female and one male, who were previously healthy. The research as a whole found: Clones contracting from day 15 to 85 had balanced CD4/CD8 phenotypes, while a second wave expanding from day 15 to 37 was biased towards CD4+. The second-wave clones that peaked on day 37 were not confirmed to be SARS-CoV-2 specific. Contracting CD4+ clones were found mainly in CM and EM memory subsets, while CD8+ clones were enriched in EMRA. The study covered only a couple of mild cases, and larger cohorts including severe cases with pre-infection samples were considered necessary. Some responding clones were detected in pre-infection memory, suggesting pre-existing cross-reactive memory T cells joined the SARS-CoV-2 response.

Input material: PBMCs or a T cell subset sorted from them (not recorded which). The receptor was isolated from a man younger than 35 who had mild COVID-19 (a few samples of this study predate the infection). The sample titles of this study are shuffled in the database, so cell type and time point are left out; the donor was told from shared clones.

This receptor carries the CDR3 CASSEGHQETQYF. The DNA reads as follows: TGCGCCAGCAGTGAGGGACACCAAGAGACCCAGTACTTC. The V and J segments used are TRBV10-1 and TRBJ2-5; no D gene is confidently identified. CDR1 and CDR2, looked up from the germline V gene (reference sequence), are WNHNN and SYGVQD. There are 13 amino acids in the CDR3, from cysteine to phenylalanine inclusive. Only the CDR3 part of the read is kept: 39 bases, read in frame from the first base. The junction shows trimming of 2 bases on V and 0 bases on J, plus 4 bases between the germline ends.